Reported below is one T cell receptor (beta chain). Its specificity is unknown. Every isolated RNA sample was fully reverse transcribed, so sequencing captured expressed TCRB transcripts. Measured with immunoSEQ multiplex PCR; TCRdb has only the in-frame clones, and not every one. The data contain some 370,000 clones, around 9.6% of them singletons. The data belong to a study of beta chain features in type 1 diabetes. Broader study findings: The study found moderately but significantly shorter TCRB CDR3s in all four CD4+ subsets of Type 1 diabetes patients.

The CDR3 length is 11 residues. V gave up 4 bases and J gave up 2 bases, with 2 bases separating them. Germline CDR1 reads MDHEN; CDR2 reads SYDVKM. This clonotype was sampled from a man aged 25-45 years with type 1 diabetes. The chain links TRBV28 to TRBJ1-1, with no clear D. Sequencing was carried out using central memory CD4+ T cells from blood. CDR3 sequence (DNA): TGTGCCAGCAGTTCTAACACTGAAGCTTTCTTT. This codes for CASSSNTEAFF.